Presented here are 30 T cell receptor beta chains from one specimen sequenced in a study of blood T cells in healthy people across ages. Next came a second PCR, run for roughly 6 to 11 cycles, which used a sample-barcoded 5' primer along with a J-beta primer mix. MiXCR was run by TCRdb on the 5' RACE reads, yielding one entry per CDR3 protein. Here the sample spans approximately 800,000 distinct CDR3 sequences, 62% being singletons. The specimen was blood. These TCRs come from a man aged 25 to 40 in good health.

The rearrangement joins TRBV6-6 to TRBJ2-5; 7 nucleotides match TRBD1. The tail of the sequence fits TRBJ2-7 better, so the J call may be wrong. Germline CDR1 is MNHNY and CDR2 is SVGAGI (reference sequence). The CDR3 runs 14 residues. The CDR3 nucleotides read TGTGCCAGCAGTTACGACAGGGACCTCTACGAGCAGTACTTC. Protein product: CASSYDRDLYEQYF.

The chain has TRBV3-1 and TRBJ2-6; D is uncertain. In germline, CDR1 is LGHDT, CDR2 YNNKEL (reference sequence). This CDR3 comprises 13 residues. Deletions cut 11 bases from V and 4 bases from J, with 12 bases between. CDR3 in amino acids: CAVEAPGANVLTF. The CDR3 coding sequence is TGTGCCGTCGAGGCCCCCGGGGCCAACGTCCTGACTTTC.

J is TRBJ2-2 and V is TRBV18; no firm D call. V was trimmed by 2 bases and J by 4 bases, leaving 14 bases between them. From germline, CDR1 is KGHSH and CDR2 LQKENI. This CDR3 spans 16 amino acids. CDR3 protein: CASSPDARTFTGELFF. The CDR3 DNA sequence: TGTGCCAGCTCACCAGATGCCCGGACCTTCACCGGGGAGCTGTTTTTT.

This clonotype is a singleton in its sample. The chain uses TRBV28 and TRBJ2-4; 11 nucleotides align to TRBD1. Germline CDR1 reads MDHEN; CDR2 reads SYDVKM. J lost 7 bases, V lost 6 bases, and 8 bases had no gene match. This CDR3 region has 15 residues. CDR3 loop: CASSRGTGGRNIQYF. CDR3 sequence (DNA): TGTGCCAGCAGCCGAGGGACAGGGGGACGGAACATTCAGTACTTC.

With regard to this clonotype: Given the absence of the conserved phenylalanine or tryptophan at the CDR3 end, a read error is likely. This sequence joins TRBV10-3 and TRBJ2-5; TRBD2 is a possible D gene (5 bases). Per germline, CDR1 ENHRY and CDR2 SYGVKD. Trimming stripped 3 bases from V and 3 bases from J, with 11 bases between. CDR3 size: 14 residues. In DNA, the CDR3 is TGTGCCATCAGTGATGGGTGGGGAGAAGAGACCCAGTACTTG. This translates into CAISDGWGEETQYL.

CDR3 residues: CASSFSWGSNNEQFF. CDR3 coding DNA: TGTGCCAGCAGTTTTTCGTGGGGCTCTAACAATGAGCAGTTCTTC. The chain recombines TRBV12-3 or TRBV12-4 with TRBJ2-1, with D perhaps TRBD1 (5 bases). The CDR3 length is 15 residues. Trimming cost V 3 bases and J 5 bases, with 14 bases left between them.

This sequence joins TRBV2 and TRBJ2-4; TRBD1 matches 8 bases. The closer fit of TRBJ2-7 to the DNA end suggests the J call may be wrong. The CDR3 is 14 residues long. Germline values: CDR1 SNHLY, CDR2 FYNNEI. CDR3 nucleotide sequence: TGTGCCAGCAGCAGACTACAGGGGGACTACGAGCAGTACTTC. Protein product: CASSRLQGDYEQYF.

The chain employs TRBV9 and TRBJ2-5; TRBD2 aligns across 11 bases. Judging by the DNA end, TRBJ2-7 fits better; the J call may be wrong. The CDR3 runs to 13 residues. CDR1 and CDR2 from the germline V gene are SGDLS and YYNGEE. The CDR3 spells CASSSLAGAEQYF. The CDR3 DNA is TGTGCCAGCAGCTCACTAGCGGGAGCCGAGCAGTACTTC.

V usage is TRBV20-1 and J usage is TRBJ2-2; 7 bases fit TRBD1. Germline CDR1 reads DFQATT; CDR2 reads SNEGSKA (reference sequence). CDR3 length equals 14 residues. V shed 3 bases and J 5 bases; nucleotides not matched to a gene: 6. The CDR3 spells CSASRQGRTGELFF. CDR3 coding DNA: TGCAGTGCTAGTAGACAGGGACGTACCGGGGAGCTGTTTTTT.

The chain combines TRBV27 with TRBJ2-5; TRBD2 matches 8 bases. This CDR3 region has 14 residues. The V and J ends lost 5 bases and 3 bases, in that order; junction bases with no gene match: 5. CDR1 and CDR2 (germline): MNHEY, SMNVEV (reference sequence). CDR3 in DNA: TGTGCCAGCAGTGAATTTAGCGGGGAAGAGACCCAGTACTTC. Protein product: CASSEFSGEETQYF.

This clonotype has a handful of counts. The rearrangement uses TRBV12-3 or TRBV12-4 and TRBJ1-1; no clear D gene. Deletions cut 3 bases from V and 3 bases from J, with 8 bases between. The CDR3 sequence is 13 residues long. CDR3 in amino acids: CASSFTEDTEAFF. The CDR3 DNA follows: TGTGCCAGCAGTTTCACGGAGGACACTGAAGCTTTCTTT.

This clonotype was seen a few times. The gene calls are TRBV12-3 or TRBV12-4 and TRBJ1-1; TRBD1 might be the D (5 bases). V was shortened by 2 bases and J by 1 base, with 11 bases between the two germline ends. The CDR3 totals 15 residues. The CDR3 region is CASSLTGTQNTEAFF. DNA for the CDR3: TGTGCCAGCAGTTTAACCGGGACCCAGAACACTGAAGCTTTCTTT.

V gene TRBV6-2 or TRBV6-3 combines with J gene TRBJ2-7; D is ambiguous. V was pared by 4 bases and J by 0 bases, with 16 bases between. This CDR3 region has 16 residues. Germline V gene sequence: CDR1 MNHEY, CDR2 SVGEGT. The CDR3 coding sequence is TGTGCCAGCAGTTTACCGGACGGGTTATTCTCCTACGAGCAGTACTTC. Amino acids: CASSLPDGLFSYEQYF.

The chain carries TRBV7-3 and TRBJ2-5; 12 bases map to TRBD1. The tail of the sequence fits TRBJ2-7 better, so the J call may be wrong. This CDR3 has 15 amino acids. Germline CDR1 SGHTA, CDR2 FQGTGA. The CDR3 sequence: CASSSPGTGGVEQYF. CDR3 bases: TGTGCCAGCAGCTCTCCCGGGACAGGGGGCGTCGAGCAGTACTTC.

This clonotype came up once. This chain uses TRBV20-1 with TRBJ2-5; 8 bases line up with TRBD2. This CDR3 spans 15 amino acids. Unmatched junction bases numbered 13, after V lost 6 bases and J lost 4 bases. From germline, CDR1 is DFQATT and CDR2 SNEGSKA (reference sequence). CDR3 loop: CSASSGDQYIETQYF. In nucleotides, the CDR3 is TGCAGTGCGAGTAGCGGGGATCAATACATAGAGACCCAGTACTTC.

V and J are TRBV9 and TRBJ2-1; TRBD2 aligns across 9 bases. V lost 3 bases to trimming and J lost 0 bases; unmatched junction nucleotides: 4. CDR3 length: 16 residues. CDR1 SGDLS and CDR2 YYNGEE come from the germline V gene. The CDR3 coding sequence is TGTGCCAGCAGCGGCGGGGGGGCGAGCTCCTACAATGAGCAGTTCTTC. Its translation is CASSGGGASSYNEQFF.

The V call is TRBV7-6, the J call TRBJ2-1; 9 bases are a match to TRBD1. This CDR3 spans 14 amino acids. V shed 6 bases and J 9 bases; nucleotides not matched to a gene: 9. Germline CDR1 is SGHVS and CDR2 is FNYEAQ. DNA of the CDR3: TGTGCCAGCAGTCTCGGAACAGGGGGCAGTGAGCAGTTCTTC. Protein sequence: CASSLGTGGSEQFF. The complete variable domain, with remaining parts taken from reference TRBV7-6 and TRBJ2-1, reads GAGVSQSPRYKVTKRGQDVALRCDPISGHVSLYWYRQALGQGPEFLTYFNYEAQQDKSGLPNDRFSAERPEGSISTLTIQRTEQRDSAMYRCASSLGTGGSEQFFGPGTRLTVL.

CDR3 region: CASSGQGADSYGYTF. CDR3 sequence (DNA): TGTGCCAGCAGCGGACAGGGGGCGGACTCATATGGCTACACCTTC. The J gene is TRBJ1-2, the V gene TRBV7-9; TRBD1 matches 11 bases. The CDR3 contains 15 residues. V lost 5 bases and J lost 5; bases outside the gene matches: 7. The germline gives CDR1 SEHNR, CDR2 FQNEAQ (reference sequence).

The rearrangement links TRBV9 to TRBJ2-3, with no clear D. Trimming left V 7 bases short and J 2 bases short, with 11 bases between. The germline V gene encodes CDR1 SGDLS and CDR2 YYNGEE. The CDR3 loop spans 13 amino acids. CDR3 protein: CASRSHTTDTQYF. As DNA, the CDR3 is TGTGCCAGCCGCTCCCACACCACAGATACGCAGTATTTT. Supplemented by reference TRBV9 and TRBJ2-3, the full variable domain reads DSGVTQTPKHLITATGQRVTLRCSPRSGDLSVYWYQQSLDQGLQFLIQYYNGEERAKGNILERFSAQQFPDLHSELNLSSLELGDSALYFCASRSHTTDTQYFGPGTRLTVL.

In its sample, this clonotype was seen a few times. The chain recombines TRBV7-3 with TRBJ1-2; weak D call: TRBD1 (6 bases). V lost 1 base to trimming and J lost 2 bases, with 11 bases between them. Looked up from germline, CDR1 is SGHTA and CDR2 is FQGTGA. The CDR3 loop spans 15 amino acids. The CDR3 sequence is CASSLRAGANYGYTF. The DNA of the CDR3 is TGTGCCAGCAGCTTAAGGGCAGGGGCCAACTATGGCTACACCTTC.

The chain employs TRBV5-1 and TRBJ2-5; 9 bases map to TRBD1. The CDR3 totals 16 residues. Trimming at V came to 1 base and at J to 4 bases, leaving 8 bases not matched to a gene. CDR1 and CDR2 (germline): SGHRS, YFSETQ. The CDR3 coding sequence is TGCGCCAGCAGCTTGAATCCTACAGGGGGCTCAGAGACCCAGTACTTC. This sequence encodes CASSLNPTGGSETQYF.

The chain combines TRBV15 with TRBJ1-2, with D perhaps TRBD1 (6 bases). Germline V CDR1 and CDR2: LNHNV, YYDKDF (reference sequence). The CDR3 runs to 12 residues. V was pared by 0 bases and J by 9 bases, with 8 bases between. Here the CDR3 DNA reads TGTGCCACCAGCAGAGACAGGGGTTGCTACACCTTC. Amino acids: CATSRDRGCYTF.

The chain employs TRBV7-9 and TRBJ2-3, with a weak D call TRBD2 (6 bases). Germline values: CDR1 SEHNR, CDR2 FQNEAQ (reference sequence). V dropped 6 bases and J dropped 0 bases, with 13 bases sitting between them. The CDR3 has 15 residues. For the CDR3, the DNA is TGTGCCAGCAGACCCCTCGGGGGAAGCACAGATACGCAGTATTTT. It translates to CASRPLGGSTDTQYF.

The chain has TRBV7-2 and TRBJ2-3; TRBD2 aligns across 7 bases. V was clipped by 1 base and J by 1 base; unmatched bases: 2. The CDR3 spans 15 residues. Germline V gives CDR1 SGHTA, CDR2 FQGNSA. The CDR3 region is CASSLVLAGTDTQYF. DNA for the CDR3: TGTGCCAGCAGCTTAGTCCTAGCGGGCACAGATACGCAGTATTTT.

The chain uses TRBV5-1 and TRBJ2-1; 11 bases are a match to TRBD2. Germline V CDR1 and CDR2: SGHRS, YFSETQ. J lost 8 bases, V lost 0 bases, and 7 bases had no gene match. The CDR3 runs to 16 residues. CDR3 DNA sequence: TGCGCCAGCAGCTTGGGACTAGCGGGGCGAGCGGATGAGCAGTTCTTC. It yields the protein CASSLGLAGRADEQFF.

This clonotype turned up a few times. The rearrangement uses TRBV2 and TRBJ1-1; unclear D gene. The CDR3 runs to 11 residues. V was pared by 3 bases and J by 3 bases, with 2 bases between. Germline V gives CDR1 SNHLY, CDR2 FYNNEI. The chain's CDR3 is CASSEYTEAFF. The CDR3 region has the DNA TGTGCCAGCAGTGAGTACACTGAAGCTTTCTTT.

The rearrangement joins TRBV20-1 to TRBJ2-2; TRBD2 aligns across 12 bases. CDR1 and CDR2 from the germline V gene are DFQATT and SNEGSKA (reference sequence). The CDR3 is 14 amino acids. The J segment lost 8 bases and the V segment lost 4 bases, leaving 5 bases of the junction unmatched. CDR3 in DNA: TGCAGTGCTATCCCTAGCGGGGGGGCGGGGGAGCTGTTTTTT. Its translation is CSAIPSGGAGELFF.

CDR3 in amino acids: CASSYGWEPPGELFF. CDR3 in DNA: TGTGCCAGCAGTTATGGATGGGAGCCCCCCGGGGAGCTGTTTTTT. The chain recombines TRBV6-5 with TRBJ2-2; weak D call: TRBD2 (5 bases). The germline gives CDR1 MNHEY, CDR2 SVGAGI. The CDR3 spans 15 residues. The ends were cut back, 3 bases at V and 6 bases at J, with 14 bases in the middle.

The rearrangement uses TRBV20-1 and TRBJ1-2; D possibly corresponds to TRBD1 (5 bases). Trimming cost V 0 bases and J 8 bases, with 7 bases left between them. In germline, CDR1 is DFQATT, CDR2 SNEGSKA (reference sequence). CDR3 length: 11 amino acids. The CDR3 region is CSARDSGGYTF. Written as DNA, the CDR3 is TGCAGTGCTAGAGATTCAGGGGGCTACACCTTC.

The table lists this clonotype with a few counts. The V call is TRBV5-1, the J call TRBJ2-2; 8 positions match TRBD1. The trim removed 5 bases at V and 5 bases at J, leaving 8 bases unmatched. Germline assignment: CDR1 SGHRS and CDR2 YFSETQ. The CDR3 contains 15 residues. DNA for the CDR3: TGCGCCAGCAGACTTGACAGGGGAAGTACCGGGGAGCTGTTTTTT. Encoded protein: CASRLDRGSTGELFF.